Presented here are 3 T cell receptor beta chains from one specimen sequenced in a study of T-cell memory formation after mild COVID-19. TCRdb re-derived calls from the 5' RACE reads in MiXCR, one entry per CDR3 protein. The table records about 500,000 distinct CDR3 sequences, around 20% of them present only once. Sequenced material: PBMCs or a T cell subset sorted from them (not recorded which). All receptors derive from an adult woman who had mild COVID-19 (a few samples of this study predate the infection). Cell type and time point are not known.

This clonotype was recorded a few times. V is TRBV20-1 and J is TRBJ1-2; D might be TRBD1 (5 bases). The germline gives CDR1 DFQATT, CDR2 SNEGSKA (reference sequence). Trimming removed 1 base from V and 8 bases from J, with 17 bases in between. The CDR3 is 14 amino acids. CDR3 loop: CSARAGQAGRGYTF. CDR3 DNA: TGCAGTGCTAGAGCCGGGCAGGCAGGGAGGGGCTACACCTTC.

This clonotype was counted a few times. J is TRBJ2-1 and V is TRBV4-2; 14 nucleotides match TRBD2. The V and J ends lost 1 base and 8 bases, in that order; junction bases with no gene match: 7. The CDR3 extends over 17 amino acids. Germline lookup yields CDR1 LGHNA and CDR2 YNFKEQ. Here the CDR3 DNA reads TGTGCCAGCAGCCAAGTAACCGGGACTAGCGGGAGTTATGAGCAGTTCTTC. It is translated as CASSQVTGTSGSYEQFF.

This clonotype was recorded many times. CDR3 sequence (DNA): TGTGCCAGCAGCTCCACAGGGGCCACCTATGGCTACACCTTC. It codes for CASSSTGATYGYTF. The gene calls are TRBV5-6 and TRBJ1-2; 7 bases line up with TRBD1. The CDR3 is 14 residues long. V lost 3 bases, J lost 4 bases, and 6 bases stayed unmatched. Germline V CDR1 and CDR2: SGHDT, YYEEEE.